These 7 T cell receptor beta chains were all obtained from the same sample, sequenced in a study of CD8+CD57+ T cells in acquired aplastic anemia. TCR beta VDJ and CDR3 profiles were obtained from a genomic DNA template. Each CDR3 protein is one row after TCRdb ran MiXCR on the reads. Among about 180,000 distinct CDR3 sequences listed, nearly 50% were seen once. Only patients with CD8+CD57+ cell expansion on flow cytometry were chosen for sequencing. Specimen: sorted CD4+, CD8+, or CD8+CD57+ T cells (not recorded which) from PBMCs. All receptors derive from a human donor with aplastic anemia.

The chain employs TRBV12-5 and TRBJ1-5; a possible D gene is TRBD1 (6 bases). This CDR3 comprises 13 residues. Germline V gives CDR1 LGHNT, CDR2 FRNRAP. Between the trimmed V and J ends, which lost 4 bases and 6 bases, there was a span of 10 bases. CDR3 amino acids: CASGSGGGQPQHF. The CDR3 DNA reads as TGTGCTAGTGGTTCCGGAGGGGGTCAGCCCCAGCATTTT. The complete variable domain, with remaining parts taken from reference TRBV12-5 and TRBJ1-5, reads DARVTQTPRHKVTEMGQEVTMRCQPILGHNTVFWYRQTMMQGLELLAYFRNRAPLDDSGMPKDRFSAEMPDATLATLKIQPSEPRDSAVYFCASGSGGGQPQHFGDGTRLSIL.

The CDR3 DNA reads TGTGCCATCAGAAGCGGTTCCACAGATACGCAGTATTTT. Translated: CAIRSGSTDTQYF. The rearrangement joins TRBV10-3 to TRBJ2-3; tentative D call: TRBD2 (5 bases). V dropped 6 bases and J dropped 2 bases, with 9 bases sitting between them. The CDR3 totals 13 residues. The germline gives CDR1 ENHRY, CDR2 SYGVKD.

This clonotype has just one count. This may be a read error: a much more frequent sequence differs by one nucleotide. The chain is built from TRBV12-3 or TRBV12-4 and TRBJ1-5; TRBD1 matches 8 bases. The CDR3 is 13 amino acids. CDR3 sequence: CASSPQGDQPRHF. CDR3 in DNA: TGTGCCAGCAGTCCACAGGGGGATCAGCCCCGGCATTTT.

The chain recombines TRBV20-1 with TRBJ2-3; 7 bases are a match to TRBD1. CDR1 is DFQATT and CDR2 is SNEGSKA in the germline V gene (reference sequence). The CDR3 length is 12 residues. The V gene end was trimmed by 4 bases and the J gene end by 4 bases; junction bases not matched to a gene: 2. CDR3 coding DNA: TGCAGTGCTAAGGGGGCGGCAGATACGCAGTATTTT. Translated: CSAKGAADTQYF.

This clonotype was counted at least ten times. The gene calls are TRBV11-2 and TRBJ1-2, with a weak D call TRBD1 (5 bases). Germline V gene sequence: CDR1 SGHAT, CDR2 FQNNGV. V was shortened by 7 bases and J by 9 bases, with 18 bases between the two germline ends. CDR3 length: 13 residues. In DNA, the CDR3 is TGTGCCAGCAACCGAGGGGAGGGAAGACGCTACACCTTC. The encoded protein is CASNRGEGRRYTF.

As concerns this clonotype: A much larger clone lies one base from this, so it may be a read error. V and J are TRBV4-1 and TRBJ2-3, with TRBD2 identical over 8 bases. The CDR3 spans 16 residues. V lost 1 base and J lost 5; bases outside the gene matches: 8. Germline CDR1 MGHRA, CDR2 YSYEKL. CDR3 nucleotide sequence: TGCGCCAGCAGCCAAGTCCAGCGGGGGTCCAGAGATACGCAGTATTTT. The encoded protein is CASSQVQRGSRDTQYF.

CDR3 in amino acids: CASSPGLVTDTQYF. CDR3 nucleotides: TGTGCCAGCAGTCCCGGCCTGGTCACAGATACGCAGTATTTT. This rearrangement joins TRBV14 to TRBJ2-3, with no clear D. Germline V gives CDR1 SGHDN, CDR2 FVKESK. The CDR3 is 14 residues long. Trimming pared 6 bases from V and 2 bases from J, leaving 12 bases between.